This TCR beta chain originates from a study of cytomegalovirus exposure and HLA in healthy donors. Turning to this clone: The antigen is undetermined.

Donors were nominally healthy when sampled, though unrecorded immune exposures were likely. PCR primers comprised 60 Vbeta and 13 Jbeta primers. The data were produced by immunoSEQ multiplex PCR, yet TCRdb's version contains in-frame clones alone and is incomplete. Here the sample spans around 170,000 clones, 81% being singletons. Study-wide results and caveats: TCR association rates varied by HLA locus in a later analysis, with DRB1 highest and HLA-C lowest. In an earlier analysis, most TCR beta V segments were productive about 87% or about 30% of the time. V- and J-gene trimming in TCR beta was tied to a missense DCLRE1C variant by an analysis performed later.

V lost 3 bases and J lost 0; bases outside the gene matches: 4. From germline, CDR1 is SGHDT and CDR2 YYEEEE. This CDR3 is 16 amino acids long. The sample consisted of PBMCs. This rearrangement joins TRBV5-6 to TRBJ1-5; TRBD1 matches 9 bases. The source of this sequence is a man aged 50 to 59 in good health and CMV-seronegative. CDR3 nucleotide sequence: TGTGCCAGCAGCTCAGGGACAGGGAATAGCAATCAGCCCCAGCATTTT. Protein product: CASSSGTGNSNQPQHF.